This T cell receptor beta chain was identified during a study of T-cell reconstitution after alpha-beta-depleted transplantation in children. Unique molecular identifiers tagged the TCRbeta library. TCRdb ran MiXCR on the PCR reads and lists one entry per CDR3 protein. In the table there are about 610,000 distinct CDR3 sequences, around 27% of which are singletons. V lost 3 bases and J lost 9; bases outside the gene matches: 5. The germline V gene has CDR1 DFQATT and CDR2 SNEGSKA (reference sequence). The CDR3 runs 13 residues. Notes on this clonotype: As yet, its antigen is unknown.

Study-level results: Recipient T cells and thymic progenitors that survived were the source of the high TCRbeta diversity seen at day 60 in some patients. Reportedly, roughly two months post-transplant, alpha-beta T cells arose from several hundred expanded graft clones. Newly generated T cells supplied most T-cell counts and diversity one year post-transplant.

The receptor was derived from a boy under three years old with Wiskott-Aldrich syndrome, due to receive a stem cell transplant. Sequenced here: PBMCs, sampled before TCRalphabeta/CD19-depleted stem cell transplant. The rearrangement joins TRBV20-1 to TRBJ1-6; 7 nucleotides agree with TRBD1. CDR3 sequence: CSARTGLGSPLHF. CDR3 in DNA: TGCAGTGCTAGGACAGGGCTAGGTTCACCCCTCCACTTT.